Shown below are 26 T cell receptor beta chains from a single sample sequenced in a study of radiotherapy plus CTLA-4 blockade in lung cancer. Libraries were prepared by immunoSEQ multiplex PCR; TCRdb keeps only in-frame clonotypes and omits some of them. The sample holds around 70,000 clones; 65% to 85% are singletons and the top ten take about 17%. The material was peripheral blood, obtained from a patient treated with radiotherapy plus ipilimumab. The origin of the receptors is a human donor with non-small cell lung cancer whose response to radiotherapy plus ipilimumab could not be evaluated. Some clones in this sample may be carry-over from other donors' samples.

This clone was seen a handful of times. V and J are TRBV2 and TRBJ2-7; 9 nucleotides align to TRBD1. The CDR3 extends over 15 amino acids. V gave up 6 bases and J gave up 4 bases; unmatched junction bases: 10. Germline V CDR1 and CDR2: SNHLY, FYNNEI. CDR3 loop: CASRTITGGEYEQYF. CDR3 DNA: TGTGCCAGCAGAACCATTACAGGGGGCGAGTACGAGCAGTACTTC.

The CDR3 loop is CASRSGAGTGELFF. The CDR3 nucleotides read TGTGCCAGCAGAAGCGGGGCGGGCACCGGGGAGCTGTTTTTT. The chain is built from TRBV6-1 and TRBJ2-2, with 7 positions matching TRBD2. This CDR3 is 14 amino acids long. V dropped 6 bases and J dropped 4; count of bases not matched to a gene: 5. The germline V gene encodes CDR1 MNHNS and CDR2 SASEGT.

This clone turned up a few times. This chain uses TRBV25-1 with TRBJ2-5; D uncertain. The CDR3 sequence is 11 residues long. V shed 5 bases and J shed 7 bases, with 8 bases lying between them. Germline CDR1 and CDR2: MGHDK and SYGVNS. CDR3 loop: CASSLGGTQYF. The CDR3 DNA is TGTGCCAGCAGTCTCGGCGGGACCCAGTACTTC. Drawing the rest from reference TRBV25-1 and TRBJ2-5, the complete variable domain is EADIYQTPRYLVIGTGKKITLECSQTMGHDKMYWYQQDPGMELHLIHYSYGVNSTEKGDLSSESTVSRIRTEHFPLTLESARPSHTSQYLCASSLGGTQYFGPGTRLLVL.

This chain uses TRBV11-2 with TRBJ2-7; a weak D match, TRBD1 (6 bases). Germline lookup yields CDR1 SGHAT and CDR2 FQNNGV. The CDR3 totals 14 residues. V lost 5 bases, J lost 1 base, and 12 bases lay in between. The CDR3 region is CASSNRDTSYEQYF. The CDR3 DNA sequence: TGTGCCAGCAGCAACCGGGACACGTCCTACGAGCAGTACTTC.

The chain links TRBV11-2 to TRBJ1-5; D remains ambiguous. Trimming took 5 bases from V and 6 from J, leaving 14 bases between them. The CDR3 length is 14 residues. The V gene's germline CDR1 is SGHAT and CDR2 FQNNGV. The CDR3 DNA sequence: TGTGCCAGCAGCCTCGGGTCCGGCGGTCAGCCCCAGCATTTT. Translation: CASSLGSGGQPQHF.

The chain recombines TRBV11-3 with TRBJ2-1, with 9 nucleotides matching TRBD1. V shed 8 bases and J 8 bases; nucleotides not matched to a gene: 10. Germline V CDR1 and CDR2: SGHNT, YENEEA. This CDR3 comprises 14 residues. In DNA, the CDR3 is TGTGCCAGCTCCCCTGGGACAGGGCTCGATGAGCAGTTCTTC. Protein: CASSPGTGLDEQFF.

The count of this clone is one. CDR3 sequence: CASSSLPGRSKTEAFF. DNA of the CDR3: TGCGCCAGCAGCTCTCTCCCGGGGAGGTCTAAGACTGAAGCTTTCTTT. V gene TRBV5-1 combines with J gene TRBJ1-1, with D unresolved. The V end lost 3 bases, the J end lost 5 bases, and 20 bases lay between the germline ends. The CDR3 spans 16 residues. CDR1 SGHRS and CDR2 YFSETQ come from the germline V gene. The full variable domain, in which reference TRBV5-1 and TRBJ1-1 provide the parts outside the CDR3, is KAGVTQTPRYLIKTRGQQVTLSCSPISGHRSVSWYQQTPGQGLQFLFEYFSETQRNKGNFPGRFSGRQFSNSRSEMNVSTLELGDSALYLCASSSLPGRSKTEAFFGQGTRLTVV.

The rearrangement joins TRBV13 to TRBJ1-2; 8 bases map to TRBD1. The CDR3 is 15 residues long. The V gene end was trimmed by 2 bases and the J gene end by 7 bases; junction bases not matched to a gene: 9. Germline V gene data show CDR1 as PRHDT and CDR2 as FYEKMQ (reference sequence). This chain's CDR3 is CASSLRARGQGGYTF. CDR3 nucleotide sequence: TGTGCCAGCAGCTTAAGGGCCAGGGGGCAGGGTGGCTACACCTTC.

The V and J genes are TRBV5-6 and TRBJ2-3; TRBD1 is a possible D gene (5 bases). CDR1 and CDR2 (germline): SGHDT, YYEEEE. The CDR3 totals 14 residues. The V end lost 5 bases, the J end lost 1 base, and 11 bases lay between the germline ends. CDR3 loop: CASRSQTGTDTQYF. For the CDR3, the DNA is TGTGCCAGCAGATCTCAGACAGGCACAGATACGCAGTATTTT.

Note on this clone: Other DNA sequences in the same sample also yield this CDR3. V usage is TRBV5-1 and J usage is TRBJ2-7; the match to TRBD1 covers 8 bases. With V trimmed by 4 bases and J by 7 bases, 19 bases remained unmatched. The CDR3 sequence is 17 residues long. Germline CDR1 and CDR2: SGHRS and YFSETQ. Here the CDR3 reads CASSPTPGQDLSGEQYF. The CDR3 DNA reads as TGCGCCAGCAGCCCTACCCCGGGACAGGACCTATCCGGAGAGCAGTACTTC.

The chain links TRBV4-1 to TRBJ2-3; 7 bases are shared with TRBD2. The germline gives CDR1 MGHRA, CDR2 YSYEKL. The ends lost 4 bases at V and 4 bases at J; junction bases unmatched: 14. The CDR3 sequence is 17 residues long. CDR3 protein: CASSPLPGRAVADTQYF. CDR3 sequence (DNA): TGCGCCAGCAGCCCGCTGCCGGGGAGGGCCGTCGCAGATACGCAGTATTTT.

The gene calls are TRBV18 and TRBJ2-3, with TRBD2 matching 10 bases. This CDR3 is built from 20 residues. In germline, CDR1 is KGHSH, CDR2 LQKENI. V dropped 1 base and J dropped 2; count of bases not matched to a gene: 15. CDR3 nucleotide sequence: TGTGCCAGCTCACCACGGAAGGCTAGCGGGGGCCCCGGACACACAGATACGCAGTATTTT. This sequence encodes CASSPRKASGGPGHTDTQYF.

The V and J genes are TRBV10-3 and TRBJ1-1; tentative D call: TRBD1 (5 bases). This CDR3 contains 14 residues. Trimming took 0 bases from V and 9 from J, leaving 14 bases between them. Germline V gene lookup returns CDR1 ENHRY and CDR2 SYGVKD. Here the CDR3 reads CAISESGQVGKAFF. As DNA, the CDR3 is TGTGCCATCAGTGAGTCGGGGCAGGTTGGAAAAGCTTTCTTT.

This rearrangement joins TRBV15 to TRBJ1-2; D is undetermined. This CDR3 contains 14 residues. Trimming took off 0 bases at V and 3 bases at J, with 8 bases between the two ends. CDR1 LNHNV and CDR2 YYDKDF come from the germline V gene (reference sequence). DNA of the CDR3: TGTGCCACCAGCAGAGATCTGGCGGACTATGGCTACACCTTC. This codes for CATSRDLADYGYTF. The variable domain in full, completed from reference TRBV15 and TRBJ1-2, reads DAMVIQNPRYQVTQFGKPVTLSCSQTLNHNVMYWYQQKSSQAPKLLFHYYDKDFNNEADTPDNFQSRRPNTSFCFLDIRSPGLGDTAMYLCATSRDLADYGYTFGSGTRLTVV.

The chain is built from TRBV4-1 and TRBJ2-3, with TRBD2 matching 14 bases. The CDR3 has 16 residues. The V gene end was trimmed by 0 bases and the J gene end by 8 bases; junction bases not matched to a gene: 4. Germline V gene data show CDR1 as MGHRA and CDR2 as YSYEKL. The CDR3 DNA reads TGCGCCAGCAGCCAAGATAGAGGACTAGCGGGGGGTACGCAGTATTTT. Encoded protein: CASSQDRGLAGGTQYF.

The chain combines TRBV5-4 with TRBJ2-7; 7 bases line up with TRBD2. The CDR3 is 16 amino acids. J lost 1 base, V lost 4 bases, and 11 bases had no gene match. Germline CDR1 SGHNT, CDR2 YYREEE (reference sequence). The CDR3 DNA reads TGTGCCAGCAGCCCGGAGGGAACTAGCGTTTCCTACGAGCAGTACTTC. This translates into CASSPEGTSVSYEQYF.

This chain connects TRBV7-2 to TRBJ2-7, with TRBD2 matching over 11 bases. V lost 1 base, J lost 2 bases, and 4 bases stayed unmatched. CDR3 length equals 16 residues. Germline CDR1 reads SGHTA; CDR2 reads FQGNSA. The CDR3 DNA sequence: TGTGCCAGCAGCTTAGGGACTAGCGGGCTTGCCTACGAGCAGTACTTC. It encodes CASSLGTSGLAYEQYF.

The chain couples TRBV7-2 to TRBJ2-3; 7 nucleotides line up with TRBD1. The CDR3 spans 14 residues. Germline-derived CDR1 and CDR2 are SGHTA and FQGNSA. Trimming removed 6 bases from V and 3 bases from J; junction bases left unmatched: 6. The CDR3 spells CASSPRQGTDTQYF. DNA for the CDR3: TGTGCCAGCAGTCCTCGACAGGGAACAGATACGCAGTATTTT.

The chain carries TRBV6-5 and TRBJ2-7, with D maybe TRBD1 (6 bases). In germline, CDR1 is MNHEY, CDR2 SVGAGI. Deletions cut 7 bases from V and 6 bases from J, with 16 bases between. CDR3 length: 13 amino acids. Here the CDR3 DNA reads TGTGCCAGCATCCGTCAGGGGTCTCGCGAGCAGTACTTC. Its translation is CASIRQGSREQYF.

The chain combines TRBV7-6 with TRBJ2-1, with a possible D match to TRBD2 (6 bases). Germline V lookup: CDR1 SGHVS, CDR2 FNYEAQ. The ends were cut back, 5 bases at V and 2 bases at J, with 13 bases in the middle. CDR3 length: 15 residues. The CDR3 here is CASSLGRDPYNEQFF. The CDR3 DNA is TGTGCCAGCAGCCTAGGGCGGGACCCCTACAATGAGCAGTTCTTC. The whole variable domain, filled in from reference TRBV7-6 and TRBJ2-1, reads GAGVSQSPRYKVTKRGQDVALRCDPISGHVSLYWYRQALGQGPEFLTYFNYEAQQDKSGLPNDRFSAERPEGSISTLTIQRTEQRDSAMYRCASSLGRDPYNEQFFGPGTRLTVL.

V and J are TRBV10-3 and TRBJ2-7, with D possibly TRBD1 on 7 matching bases. Germline V gene lookup returns CDR1 ENHRY and CDR2 SYGVKD. With 3 bases removed from V and 6 bases from J, the gap between germline ends came to 18 bases. The CDR3 has 15 amino acids. The CDR3 spells CAISEGGGQVSEQYF. CDR3 sequence (DNA): TGTGCCATCAGTGAAGGGGGAGGACAGGTTTCCGAGCAGTACTTC.

The V call is TRBV5-1, the J call TRBJ2-5; D perhaps matches TRBD2 (6 bases). Trimming cost V 5 bases and J 2 bases, with 16 bases left between them. CDR1 and CDR2 from the germline V gene are SGHRS and YFSETQ. CDR3 length equals 15 residues. The CDR3 DNA sequence: TGCGCCAGCAGGCTTAACCCGGGACTTCAAGAGACCCAGTACTTC. Translating gives CASRLNPGLQETQYF.

The J gene is TRBJ1-4, the V gene TRBV5-4; 7 nucleotides line up with TRBD1. The CDR3 loop spans 15 amino acids. V shed 0 bases, J shed 3 bases, and the junction held 2 bases outside the gene matches. Germline CDR1 is SGHNT and CDR2 is YYREEE (reference sequence). The CDR3 reads CASSLERGPNEKLFF. The CDR3 nucleotides read TGTGCCAGCAGCTTGGAAAGGGGGCCTAATGAAAAACTGTTTTTT.

This chain uses TRBV27 with TRBJ2-7; D perhaps matches TRBD2 (6 bases). Germline CDR1 reads MNHEY; CDR2 reads SMNVEV (reference sequence). The CDR3 totals 12 residues. V gave up 5 bases and J gave up 4 bases, with 9 bases separating them. The DNA of the CDR3 is TGTGCCAGCAGTCGTGGGGGGTACGAGCAGTACTTC. It encodes CASSRGGYEQYF.

The J gene is TRBJ2-1, the V gene TRBV19; TRBD2 matches 7 bases. The CDR3 extends over 15 amino acids. Trimming cost V 2 bases and J 7 bases; bases outside gene matches: 8. The germline CDR1 and CDR2 sequences are LNHDA and SQIVND (reference sequence). The DNA for the CDR3 is TGTGCCAGTAGTATAAGGGGCAGGGAGGGGAATGAGCAGTTCTTC. Amino acids: CASSIRGREGNEQFF.

The chain uses TRBV29-1 and TRBJ1-4; 9 nucleotides match TRBD1. Per germline, CDR1 SQVTM and CDR2 ANQGSEA. This CDR3 is built from 12 residues. Germline trimming cut 7 bases from V and 7 bases from J; bases unmatched to any gene: 4. CDR3 protein: CSAGQGGEKLFF. The CDR3 DNA reads as TGCAGCGCGGGACAGGGCGGTGAAAAACTGTTTTTT.